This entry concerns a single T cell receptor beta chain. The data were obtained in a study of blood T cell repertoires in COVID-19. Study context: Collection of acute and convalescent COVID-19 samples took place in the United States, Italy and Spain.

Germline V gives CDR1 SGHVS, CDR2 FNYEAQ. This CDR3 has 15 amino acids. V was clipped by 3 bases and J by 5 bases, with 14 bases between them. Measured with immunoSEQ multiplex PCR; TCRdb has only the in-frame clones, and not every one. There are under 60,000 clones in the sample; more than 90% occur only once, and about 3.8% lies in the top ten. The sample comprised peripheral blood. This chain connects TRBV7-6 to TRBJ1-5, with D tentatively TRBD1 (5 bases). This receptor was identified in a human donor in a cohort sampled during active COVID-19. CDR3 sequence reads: CASSFPSGGYQPQHF. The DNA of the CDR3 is TGTGCCAGCAGCTTCCCGTCCGGGGGGTATCAGCCCCAGCATTTT.